The entry that follows covers one T cell receptor (beta chain) sequence. What it binds is unknown. The data belong to a study of cytomegalovirus exposure and HLA in healthy donors. V was clipped by 7 bases and J by 3 bases, with 16 bases between them. Germline CDR1 SGHAT, CDR2 FQNNGV. The CDR3 sequence is 14 residues long. Regarding the study as a whole: The availability of immune exposure information extended only to CMV serostatus.

PCR used 60 Vbeta primers and 13 Jbeta primers. Produced via immunoSEQ multiplex PCR; TCRdb's table is partial and in-frame only. The sample lists tens of thousands of clones, approximately 76% occurring once. J is TRBJ2-7 and V is TRBV11-2; TRBD1 might be the D (6 bases). The receptor comes from a male donor in good health and CMV-seronegative. The sample taken for sequencing was PBMCs. CDR3 sequence (DNA): TGTGCCAGCACGAAAGACAGGTTTTTCTACGAGCAGTACTTC. It yields the protein CASTKDRFFYEQYF.